One sample yielded the 14 T cell receptor beta chains listed below, sequenced in a study of blood T cell repertoires in COVID-19. This table comes from immunoSEQ multiplex PCR, and its TCRdb copy is limited to in-frame clones, with some not included. Here the sample spans 55,000 to 65,000 clones, 65% to 85% being singletons. The sequencing input was peripheral blood. These receptors were obtained from a man aged 60 to 75 with acute or convalescent COVID-19.

The V call is TRBV12-5, the J call TRBJ1-2; the match to TRBD1 covers 9 bases. The V segment lost 5 bases and the J segment 4 bases; nucleotides outside the gene matches: 8. CDR3 length equals 15 residues. Per germline, CDR1 LGHNT and CDR2 FRNRAP. DNA for the CDR3: TGTGCTAGTGGTATTCCGGGACAGGGTGTCTATGGCTACACCTTC. This encodes CASGIPGQGVYGYTF. Drawing the rest from reference TRBV12-5 and TRBJ1-2, the complete variable domain is DARVTQTPRHKVTEMGQEVTMRCQPILGHNTVFWYRQTMMQGLELLAYFRNRAPLDDSGMPKDRFSAEMPDATLATLKIQPSEPRDSAVYFCASGIPGQGVYGYTFGSGTRLTVV.

V gene TRBV7-9 combines with J gene TRBJ2-2; 8 bases agree with TRBD1. V lost 1 base to trimming and J lost 5 bases; unmatched junction nucleotides: 9. Germline V gene sequence: CDR1 SEHNR, CDR2 FQNEAQ (reference sequence). This CDR3 has 17 residues. The CDR3 protein is CASSLEGGQGWTGELFF. The CDR3, as DNA: TGTGCCAGCAGCTTAGAAGGAGGACAGGGCTGGACCGGGGAGCTGTTTTTT.

The chain carries TRBV10-3 and TRBJ1-6; the match to TRBD1 covers 9 bases. Germline trimming cut 7 bases from V and 10 bases from J; bases unmatched to any gene: 8. Germline CDR1 and CDR2: ENHRY and SYGVKD. This CDR3 spans 14 amino acids. CDR3 sequence reads: CAIKPGQGLSPLHF. CDR3 in DNA: TGTGCCATCAAACCGGGACAGGGACTCTCACCCCTCCACTTT.

The chain carries TRBV4-1 and TRBJ1-5, with 7 bases lining up with TRBD1. V dropped 5 bases and J dropped 5; count of bases not matched to a gene: 15. The CDR3 contains 17 residues. Germline V CDR1 and CDR2: MGHRA, YSYEKL. The CDR3 DNA reads TGCGCCAGCAGCTTTAGTCCGGGTAGGGGGCTGTATCAGCCCCAGCATTTT. It is translated as CASSFSPGRGLYQPQHF.

This chain joins TRBV2 and TRBJ2-5; D possibly corresponds to TRBD2 (5 bases). Per the germline V gene, CDR1 is SNHLY and CDR2 is FYNNEI. This CDR3 spans 12 amino acids. Trimming took off 6 bases at V and 5 bases at J, with 10 bases between the two ends. The CDR3 sequence: CASSGLGETQYF. CDR3 coding DNA: TGTGCCAGCAGCGGACTGGGGGAGACCCAGTACTTC.

The genes are TRBV6-5 and TRBJ1-2; D is perhaps TRBD1 (6 bases). The V and J ends lost 8 bases and 1 base respectively, with 14 bases between them. Germline lookup yields CDR1 MNHEY and CDR2 SVGAGI. This CDR3 is built from 14 residues. CDR3 in amino acids: CASLPGQFNYGYTF. For the CDR3, the DNA is TGTGCCAGCCTACCCGGACAGTTTAACTATGGCTACACCTTC.

The chain combines TRBV10-3 with TRBJ1-1; the D is unclear. V dropped 0 bases and J dropped 6 bases, with 17 bases sitting between them. The CDR3 covers 16 residues. Germline V CDR1 and CDR2: ENHRY, SYGVKD. CDR3 in DNA: TGTGCCATCAGTGAGTCAACCCGGTCCGGGAGGGCTGAAGCTTTCTTT. It encodes CAISESTRSGRAEAFF.

The chain joins TRBV19 to TRBJ1-5; 10 positions match TRBD1. Trimming took 6 bases from V and 1 from J; bases not matched to a gene: 6. Per the germline V gene, CDR1 is LNHDA and CDR2 is SQIVND (reference sequence). The CDR3 consists of 16 residues. The CDR3 bases are TGTGCCAGTAGACCGACAGGGGGCTGGAGCAATCAGCCCCAGCATTTT. Protein sequence: CASRPTGGWSNQPQHF.

Comments on this clone: No DNA is shown, since the ends of the CDR3 on it are uncertain; the CDR3 is the one TCRdb lists. V and J are TRBV21-1 and TRBJ2-7; whether TRBD1, the table's D call, matches the DNA was not checked. TRBV21-1 is noted as a pseudogene. The CDR3 is 16 residues long, counting both termini. The CDR3 loop reads CASSKWATGIGYEQYF.

CDR3: CAWSSGGGEQYF. The CDR3 nucleotides read TGTGCCTGGAGTAGCGGAGGCGGCGAGCAGTACTTC. The chain combines TRBV30 with TRBJ2-7; maybe TRBD2 (5 bases). The CDR3 is 12 amino acids. Deletions cut 2 bases from V and 6 bases from J, with 11 bases between. The germline gives CDR1 GTSNPN, CDR2 SVGIG (reference sequence).

The chain has TRBV30 and TRBJ2-1; D is perhaps TRBD1 (6 bases). The CDR3 length is 16 residues. Trimming removed 0 bases at V and 4 bases at J, with 16 bases between. Germline V gene data show CDR1 as GTSNPN and CDR2 as SVGIG (reference sequence). CDR3 in DNA: TGTGCCTGGAGTGTACGAGGGGGTTTGAGGTACAATGAGCAGTTCTTC. As protein: CAWSVRGGLRYNEQFF.

The chain employs TRBV6-5 and TRBJ2-7, with 7 bases that match TRBD1. The CDR3 has 16 residues. V shed 0 bases and J 3 bases; nucleotides not matched to a gene: 8. Germline V gene data show CDR1 as MNHEY and CDR2 as SVGAGI. The CDR3 region has the DNA TGTGCCAGCAGTTACTCGAGGGGAAGGGACAGCTACGAGCAGTACTTC. Residues: CASSYSRGRDSYEQYF.

The chain joins TRBV10-3 to TRBJ1-2; D gene unclear. The CDR3 totals 13 residues. Trimming left V 0 bases short and J 8 bases short, with 10 bases between. Germline V lookup: CDR1 ENHRY, CDR2 SYGVKD. The CDR3 reads CAISESGASGYTF. DNA of the CDR3: TGTGCCATCAGTGAGTCCGGAGCAAGCGGCTACACCTTC.

This sequence joins TRBV19 and TRBJ1-1, with D possibly being TRBD1 (5 bases). Trimming pared 4 bases from V and 1 base from J, leaving 13 bases between. The CDR3 extends over 15 amino acids. Per germline, CDR1 LNHDA and CDR2 SQIVND (reference sequence). CDR3 DNA: TGTGCCAGTAGTAGAAGGGGCAGGGAGAACACTGAAGCTTTCTTT. Translated: CASSRRGRENTEAFF.